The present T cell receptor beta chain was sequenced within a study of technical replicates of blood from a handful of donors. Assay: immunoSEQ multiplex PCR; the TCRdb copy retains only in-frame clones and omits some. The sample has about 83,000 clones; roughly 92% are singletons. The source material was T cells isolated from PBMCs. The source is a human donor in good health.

Here the CDR3 DNA reads TGTGCCAGCAGCACGCCGCCGACAGGGGAGACACCCGACGAGCAGTACTTC. Its protein is CASSTPPTGETPDEQYF. The genes are TRBV7-9 and TRBJ2-7, with 8 bases that match TRBD1. After removal of 5 bases from V and 5 bases from J, the junction contained 17 bases not matched to a gene. Looked up from germline, CDR1 is SEHNR and CDR2 is FQNEAQ (reference sequence). The CDR3 is 17 amino acids.